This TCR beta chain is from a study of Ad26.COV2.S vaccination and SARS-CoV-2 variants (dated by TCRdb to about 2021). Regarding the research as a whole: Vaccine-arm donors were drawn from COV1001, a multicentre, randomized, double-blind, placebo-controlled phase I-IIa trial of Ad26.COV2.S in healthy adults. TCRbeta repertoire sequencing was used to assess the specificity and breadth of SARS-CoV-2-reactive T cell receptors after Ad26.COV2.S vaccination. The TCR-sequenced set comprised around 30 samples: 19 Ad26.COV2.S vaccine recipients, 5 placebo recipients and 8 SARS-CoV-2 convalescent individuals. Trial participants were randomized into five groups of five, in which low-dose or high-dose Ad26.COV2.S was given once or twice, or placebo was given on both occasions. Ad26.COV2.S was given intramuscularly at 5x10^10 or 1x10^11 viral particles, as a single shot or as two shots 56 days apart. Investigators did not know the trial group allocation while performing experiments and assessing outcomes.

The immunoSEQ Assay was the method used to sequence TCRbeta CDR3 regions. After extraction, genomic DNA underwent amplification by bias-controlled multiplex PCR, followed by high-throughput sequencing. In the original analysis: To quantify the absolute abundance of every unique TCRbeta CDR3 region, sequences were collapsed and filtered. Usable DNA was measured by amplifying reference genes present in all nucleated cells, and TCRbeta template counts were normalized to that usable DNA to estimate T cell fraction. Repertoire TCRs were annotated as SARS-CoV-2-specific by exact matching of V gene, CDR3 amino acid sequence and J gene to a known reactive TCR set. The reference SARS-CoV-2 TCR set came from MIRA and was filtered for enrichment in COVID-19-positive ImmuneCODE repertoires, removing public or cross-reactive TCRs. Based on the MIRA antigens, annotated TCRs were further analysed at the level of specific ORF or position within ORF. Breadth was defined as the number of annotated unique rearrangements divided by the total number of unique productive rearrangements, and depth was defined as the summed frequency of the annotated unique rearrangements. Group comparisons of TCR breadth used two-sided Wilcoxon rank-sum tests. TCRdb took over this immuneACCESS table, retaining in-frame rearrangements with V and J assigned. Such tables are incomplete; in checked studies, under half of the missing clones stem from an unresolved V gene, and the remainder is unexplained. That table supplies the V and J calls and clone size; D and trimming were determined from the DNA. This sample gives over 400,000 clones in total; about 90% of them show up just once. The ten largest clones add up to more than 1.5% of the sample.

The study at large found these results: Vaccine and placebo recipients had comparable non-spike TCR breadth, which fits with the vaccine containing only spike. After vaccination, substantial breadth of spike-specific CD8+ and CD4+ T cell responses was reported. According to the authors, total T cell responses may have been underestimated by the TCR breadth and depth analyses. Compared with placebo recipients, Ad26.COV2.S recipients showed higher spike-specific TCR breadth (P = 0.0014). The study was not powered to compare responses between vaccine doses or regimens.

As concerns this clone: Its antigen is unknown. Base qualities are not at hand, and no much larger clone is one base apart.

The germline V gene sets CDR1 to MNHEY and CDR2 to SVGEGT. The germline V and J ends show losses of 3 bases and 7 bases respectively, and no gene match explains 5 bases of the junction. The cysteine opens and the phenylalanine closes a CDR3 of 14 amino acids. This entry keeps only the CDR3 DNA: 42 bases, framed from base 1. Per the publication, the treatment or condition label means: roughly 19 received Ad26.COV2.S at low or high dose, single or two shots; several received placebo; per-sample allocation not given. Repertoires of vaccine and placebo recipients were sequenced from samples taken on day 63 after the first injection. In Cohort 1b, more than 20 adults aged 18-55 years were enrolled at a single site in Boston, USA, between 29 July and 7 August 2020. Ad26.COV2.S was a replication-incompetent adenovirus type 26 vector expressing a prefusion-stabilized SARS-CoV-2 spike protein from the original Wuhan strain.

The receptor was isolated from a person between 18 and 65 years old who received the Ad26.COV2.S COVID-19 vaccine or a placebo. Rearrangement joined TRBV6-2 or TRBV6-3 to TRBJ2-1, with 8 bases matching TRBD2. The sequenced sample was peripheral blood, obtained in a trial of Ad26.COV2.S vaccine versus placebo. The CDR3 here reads CASSYHSGGNEQFF. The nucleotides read TGTGCCAGCAGTTATCATTCGGGGGGGAATGAGCAGTTCTTC.